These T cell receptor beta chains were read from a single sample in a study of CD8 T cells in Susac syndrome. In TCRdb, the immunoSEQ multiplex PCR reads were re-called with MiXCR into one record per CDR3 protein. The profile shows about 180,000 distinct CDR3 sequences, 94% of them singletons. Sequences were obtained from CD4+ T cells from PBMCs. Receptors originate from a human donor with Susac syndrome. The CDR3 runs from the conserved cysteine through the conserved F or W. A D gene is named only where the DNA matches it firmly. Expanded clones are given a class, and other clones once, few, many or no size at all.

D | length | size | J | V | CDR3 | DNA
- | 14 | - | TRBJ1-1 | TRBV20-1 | CSARDRIGNAEAFF | TGCAGTGCTAGAGACCGGATAGGGAACGCTGAAGCTTTCTTT
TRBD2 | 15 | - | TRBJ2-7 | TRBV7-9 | CASSLAGGTTYEQYF | TGTGCCAGCAGCTTAGCCGGGGGGACCACCTACGAGCAGTACTTC
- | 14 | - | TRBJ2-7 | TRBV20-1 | CSFIGTAGSYEQYF | TGCAGTTTTATTGGGACCGCAGGATCCTACGAGCAGTACTTC
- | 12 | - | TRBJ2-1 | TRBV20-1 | CSARGLGVEQFF | TGCAGTGCTAGAGGCTTGGGGGTTGAGCAGTTCTTC
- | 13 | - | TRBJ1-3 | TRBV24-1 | CATRPAPGNTIYF | TGTGCCACCAGGCCGGCACCTGGAAACACCATATATTTT
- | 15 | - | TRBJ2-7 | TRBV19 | CASSPLGGGTYEQYF | TGTGCCAGTAGTCCACTCGGAGGGGGGACCTACGAGCAGTACTTC
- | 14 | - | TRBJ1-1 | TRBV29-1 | CSVVSGGRRTEAFF | TGCAGCGTTGTATCGGGAGGTCGGAGGACTGAAGCTTTCTTT
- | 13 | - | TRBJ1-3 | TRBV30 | CAWSGRGGHTIYF | TGTGCCTGGAGTGGTAGGGGTGGACACACCATATATTTT
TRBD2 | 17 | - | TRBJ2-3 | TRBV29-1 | CSVEGGSGGLSTDTQYF | TGCAGCGTTGAAGGCGGTAGCGGGGGGCTTAGCACAGATACGCAGTATTTT
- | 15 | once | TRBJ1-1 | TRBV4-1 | CASSQGAFLNTEAFF | TGCGCCAGCAGCCAAGGAGCCTTTTTGAACACTGAAGCTTTCTTT
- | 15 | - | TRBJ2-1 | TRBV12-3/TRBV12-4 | CASSLGGLQYNEQFF | TGTGCCAGCAGTTTAGGGGGACTTCAATACAATGAGCAGTTCTTC
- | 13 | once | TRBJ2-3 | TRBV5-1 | CATRRGATDTQYF | TGCGCCACCCGCCGGGGGGCCACAGATACGCAGTATTTT
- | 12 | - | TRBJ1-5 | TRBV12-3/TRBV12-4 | CASSQMNQPQHF | TGTGCCAGCAGTCAGATGAATCAGCCCCAGCATTTT
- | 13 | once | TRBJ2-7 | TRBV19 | CASSIPPTYEQYF | TGTGCCAGTAGTATTCCCCCGACCTACGAGCAGTACTTC
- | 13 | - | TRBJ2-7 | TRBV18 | CASSTTAAYEQYF | TGTGCCAGCTCAACGACAGCAGCCTACGAGCAGTACTTC
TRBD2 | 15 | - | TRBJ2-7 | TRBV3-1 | CASSQSGGGSYEQYF | TGTGCCAGCAGCCAAAGCGGCGGGGGGTCCTACGAGCAGTACTTC
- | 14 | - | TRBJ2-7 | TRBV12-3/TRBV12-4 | CASSLLGFTYEQYF | TGTGCCAGCAGTTTATTGGGGTTTACCTACGAGCAGTACTTC
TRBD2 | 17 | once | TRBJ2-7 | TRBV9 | CASSVGPSSGILYEQYF | TGTGCCAGCAGCGTAGGGCCGTCTAGCGGGATACTCTACGAGCAGTACTTC
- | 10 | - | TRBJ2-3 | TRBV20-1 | CSAVTDTQYF | TGCAGTGCCGTCACAGATACGCAGTATTTT
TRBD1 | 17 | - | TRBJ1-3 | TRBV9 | CASSVYLGQSSGNTIYF | TGTGCCAGCAGCGTATATCTGGGACAGAGCTCTGGAAACACCATATATTTT
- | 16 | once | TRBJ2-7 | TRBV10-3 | CAISSTKTGSSYEQYF | TGTGCCATCAGTTCTACAAAGACCGGTAGCTCCTACGAGCAGTACTTC
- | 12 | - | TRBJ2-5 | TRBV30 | CASGRPKETQYF | TGTGCCTCGGGTAGGCCTAAAGAGACCCAGTACTTC
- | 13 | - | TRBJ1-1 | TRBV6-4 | CASSEERNTEAFF | TGTGCCAGCAGTGAGGAACGGAACACTGAAGCTTTCTTT
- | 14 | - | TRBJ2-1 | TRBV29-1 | CSATGSQILNEQFF | TGCAGCGCCACAGGGTCCCAGATACTCAATGAGCAGTTCTTC
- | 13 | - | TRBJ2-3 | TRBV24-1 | CATGTPNTDTQYF | TGTGCCACCGGGACCCCAAATACAGATACGCAGTATTTT
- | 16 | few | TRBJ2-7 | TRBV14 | CASSQDVGLASYEQYF | TGTGCCAGCAGCCAAGATGTGGGTCTTGCCTCCTACGAGCAGTACTTC
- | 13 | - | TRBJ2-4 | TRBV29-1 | CSAAREVGNIQYF | TGCAGCGCTGCCAGGGAAGTTGGGAACATTCAGTACTTC
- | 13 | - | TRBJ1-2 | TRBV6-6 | CASSYITGQGYTF | TGTGCCAGCAGTTACATCACAGGCCAGGGCTACACCTTC
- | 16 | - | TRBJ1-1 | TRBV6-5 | CASSTLWDGFTTEAFF | TGTGCCAGCAGTACTCTATGGGACGGATTTACCACTGAAGCTTTCTTT
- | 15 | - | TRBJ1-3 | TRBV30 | CAWRSDRDYGNTIYF | TGTGCCTGGAGGTCCGACCGGGACTATGGAAACACCATATATTTT
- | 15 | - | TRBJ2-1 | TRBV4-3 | CASSQDLMQANEQFF | TGCGCCAGCAGCCAAGATCTTATGCAGGCCAATGAGCAGTTCTTC
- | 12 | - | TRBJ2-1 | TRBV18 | CASSPSRNEQFF | TGTGCCAGCTCACCATCTAGGAATGAGCAGTTCTTC
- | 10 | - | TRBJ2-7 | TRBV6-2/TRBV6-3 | CASGPAGQYF | TGTGCCAGCGGACCGGCCGGGCAGTACTTC
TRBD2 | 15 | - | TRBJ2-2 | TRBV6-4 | CASSDSAGGPGELFF | TGTGCCAGCAGTGACTCGGCGGGGGGGCCCGGGGAGCTGTTTTTT
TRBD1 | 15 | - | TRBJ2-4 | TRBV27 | CASSLGQGRINIQYF | TGTGCCAGCAGTCTCGGACAGGGGAGGATAAACATTCAGTACTTC
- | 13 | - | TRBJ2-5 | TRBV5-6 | CASSLARDQTQYF | TGTGCCAGCAGCTTGGCCAGGGACCAGACCCAGTACTTC
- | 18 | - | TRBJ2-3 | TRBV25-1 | CASSESLDTGALKDTQYF | TGTGCCAGCAGTGAATCCCTCGACACCGGGGCCTTGAAAGATACGCAGTATTTT
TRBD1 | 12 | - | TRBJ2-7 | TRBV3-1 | CASSQGKGAQYF | TGTGCCAGCAGCCAAGGAAAGGGGGCTCAGTACTTC
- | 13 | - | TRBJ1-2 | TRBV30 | CAWSVPGLGGYTF | TGTGCCTGGAGTGTACCGGGGTTGGGAGGCTACACCTTC
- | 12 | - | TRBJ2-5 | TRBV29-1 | CSVRHGQETQYF | TGCAGCGTCCGACACGGCCAAGAGACCCAGTACTTC
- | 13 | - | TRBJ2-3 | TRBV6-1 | CASREDSSDTQYF | TGTGCCAGCCGGGAGGACAGTTCAGATACGCAGTATTTT
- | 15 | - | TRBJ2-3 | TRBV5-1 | CASSLGQKDTDTQYF | TGCGCCAGCAGCTTGGGGCAGAAGGACACAGATACGCAGTATTTT
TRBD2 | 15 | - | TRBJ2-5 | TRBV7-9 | CASSLSGGYQETQYF | TGTGCCAGCAGCTTATCGGGGGGGTACCAAGAGACCCAGTACTTC
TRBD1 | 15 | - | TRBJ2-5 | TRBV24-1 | CATCSIDREQETQYF | TGTGCCACCTGTTCCATTGACAGGGAACAAGAGACCCAGTACTTC
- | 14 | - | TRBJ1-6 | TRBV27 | CASSNDFYNSPLHF | TGTGCCAGCAGCAATGACTTCTATAATTCACCCCTCCACTTT
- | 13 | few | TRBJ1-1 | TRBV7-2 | CASSLGENTEAFF | TGTGCCAGCAGCTTAGGGGAGAACACTGAAGCTTTCTTT
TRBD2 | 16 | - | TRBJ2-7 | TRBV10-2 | CASSEWASGGPYEQYF | TGCGCCAGCAGTGAGTGGGCGAGCGGGGGACCCTACGAGCAGTACTTC
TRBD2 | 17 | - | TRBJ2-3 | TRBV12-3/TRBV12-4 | CASSFASTSGGGDTQYF | TGTGCCAGCAGTTTTGCCTCGACTAGCGGGGGAGGGGATACGCAGTATTTT
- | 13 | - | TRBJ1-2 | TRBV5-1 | CASSSAAGSGYTF | TGCGCCAGCAGCTCGGCAGCAGGGTCCGGCTACACCTTC
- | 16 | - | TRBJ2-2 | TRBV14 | CASSKVGTENTGELFF | TGTGCCAGCAGCAAAGTGGGGACTGAGAACACCGGGGAGCTGTTTTTT
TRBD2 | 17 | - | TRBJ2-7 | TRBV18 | CASSPPIASGGRHEQYF | TGTGCCAGCTCACCACCGATAGCTAGCGGGGGGCGCCACGAGCAGTACTTC
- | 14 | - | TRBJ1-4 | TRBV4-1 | CASSQAPINEKLFF | TGCGCCAGCAGCCAAGCCCCGATTAATGAAAAACTGTTTTTT
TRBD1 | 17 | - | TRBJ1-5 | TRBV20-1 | CSASPDRGKVRNQPQHF | TGCAGTGCTAGCCCGGACAGGGGAAAAGTGCGCAATCAGCCCCAGCATTTT
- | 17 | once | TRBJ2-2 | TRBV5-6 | CASSSILGDWNTGELFF | TGTGCCAGCAGCTCGATCCTTGGGGACTGGAACACCGGGGAGCTGTTTTTT
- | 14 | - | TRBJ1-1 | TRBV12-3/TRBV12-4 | CASSRGRANTEAFF | TGTGCCAGCAGTCGTGGTAGGGCGAACACTGAAGCTTTCTTT